This T cell receptor (beta chain) was identified in a study of blood T cell repertoires in COVID-19 (dated by TCRdb to the early 2020s). Regarding the research as a whole: The collaborator samples originated in the United States, Italy and Spain and spanned the acute and convalescent phases of COVID-19. The prospective study material was composed of cDNA or gDNA derived from T cells, B-cell-depleted T cells, or PBMCs. The dataset comprised deeply sampled blood TCRbeta repertoires from subjects exposed to, actively infected with, or recovered from COVID-19. The repertoires were made available in a free public database intended to serve as a resource for research on the immune response to SARS-CoV-2. Samples came from the ongoing ImmuneRACE study (first 160 participants) plus 1,254 subjects from 6 global collaborators. Nearly every sample came with metadata listing a de-identified subject ID, COVID-19 status, age in years and sex. HLA class I and class II types, where available, came from metadata supplied by the sample provider rather than from assay-based typing.

Study-wide findings and limitations: Clinical and demographic metadata were provided uncurated, with the amount varying by source and participant.

TCRbeta CDR3 regions were amplified from genomic DNA using the immunoSEQ Assay, a bias-controlled multiplex PCR. Per the source publication's procedure: Within the assay, amplification of reference gene primers was used to estimate how many nucleated cells each sample contained. To quantify the absolute abundance of each unique TCRbeta CDR3 rearrangement, sequence reads were collapsed and filtered. For each sample, productive Simpson clonality was calculated as the square root of Simpson's diversity index over productive rearrangements. TCRdb obtained this table from immuneACCESS and retained in-frame rearrangements with V and J assigned. These tables miss some clones; where compared with another copy, unresolved V genes account for less than half of the shortfall, and the remainder is unexplained. The V and J calls and clone size are taken from that table; D and trimming were inferred from the DNA. The sample has 40,000 to 65,000 clones on record, approximately 80% of them singletons. The ten largest clones take up more than 12% of the sample.

Each collaborating institution followed its own protocols to collect whole blood in K2EDTA tubes. For TCRbeta analysis, collaborator samples were shipped as frozen whole blood, as isolated PBMCs, or as DNA extracted from either sample type. The CDR1 and CDR2 encoded by the germline V gene (reference sequence) are LNHDA and SQIVND. Measured from the cysteine to the phenylalanine, the CDR3 is 16 residues long. Kept here is only the CDR3 DNA, which spans 48 bases and is read in frame from base 1. V has 6 bases trimmed and J has 6 bases trimmed; junction bases matching no gene number 15. Worth noting for this clone: What antigen it recognizes has not been identified. Per-base qualities were not stored, and no clone one base away is much larger.

The chain was built from TRBV19 and TRBJ1-1, with 8 bases matching TRBD1. The sample was peripheral blood. This clonotype originated in a human donor with active or convalescent COVID-19. The donor label of this sample is uncertain. At the DNA level, the sequence is TGTGCCAGTAGGGATTGGGCAGGGGGCGTAGGCGCTGAAGCTTTCTTT. The resulting protein is CASRDWAGGVGAEAFF.